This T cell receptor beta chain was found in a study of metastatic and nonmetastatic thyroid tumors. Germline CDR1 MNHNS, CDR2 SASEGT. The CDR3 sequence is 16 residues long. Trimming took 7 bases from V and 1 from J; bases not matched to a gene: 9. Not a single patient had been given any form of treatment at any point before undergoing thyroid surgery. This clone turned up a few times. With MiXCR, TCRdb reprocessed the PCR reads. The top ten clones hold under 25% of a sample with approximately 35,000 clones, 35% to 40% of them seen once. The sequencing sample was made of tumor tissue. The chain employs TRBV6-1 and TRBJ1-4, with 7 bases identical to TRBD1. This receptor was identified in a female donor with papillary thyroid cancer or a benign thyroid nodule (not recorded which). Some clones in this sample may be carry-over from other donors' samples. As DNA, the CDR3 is TGTGCCAGCATACTGCAGGGGGGAAGAACTAATGAAAAACTGTTTTTT. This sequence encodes CASILQGGRTNEKLFF.